This TCR beta chain was sequenced in a study of cytomegalovirus exposure and HLA in healthy donors. Study outcomes and limitations: Later analysis suggested most CMV-associated TCR beta chains were HLA-restricted.

This PCR relied on a set of 60 Vbeta primers and 13 Jbeta primers. Libraries were prepared by immunoSEQ multiplex PCR; TCRdb keeps only in-frame clonotypes and omits some of them. The sample records 300,000 or so clones, 84% being singletons. CDR3 length: 16 residues. The germline V gene encodes CDR1 LNHDA and CDR2 SQIVND (reference sequence). J was trimmed by 6 bases and V by 4 bases; bases with no gene match: 11. About this clone: Antigen: not known.

The sequence was collected from a woman aged 40-49 years in good health and CMV-seropositive. Sequencing input: PBMCs. This sequence joins TRBV19 and TRBJ2-1; the match to TRBD1 covers 8 bases. CDR3 amino acids: CASSTRRGPLGNEQFF. In DNA form, the CDR3 reads TGTGCCAGTAGTACCCGCAGGGGGCCCTTAGGCAATGAGCAGTTCTTC. The full variable domain, its missing parts supplied by reference TRBV19 and TRBJ2-1, is DGGITQSPKYLFRKEGQNVTLSCEQNLNHDAMYWYRQDPGQGLRLIYYSQIVNDFQKGDIAEGYSVSREKKESFPLTVTSAQKNPTAFYLCASSTRRGPLGNEQFFGPGTRLTVL.